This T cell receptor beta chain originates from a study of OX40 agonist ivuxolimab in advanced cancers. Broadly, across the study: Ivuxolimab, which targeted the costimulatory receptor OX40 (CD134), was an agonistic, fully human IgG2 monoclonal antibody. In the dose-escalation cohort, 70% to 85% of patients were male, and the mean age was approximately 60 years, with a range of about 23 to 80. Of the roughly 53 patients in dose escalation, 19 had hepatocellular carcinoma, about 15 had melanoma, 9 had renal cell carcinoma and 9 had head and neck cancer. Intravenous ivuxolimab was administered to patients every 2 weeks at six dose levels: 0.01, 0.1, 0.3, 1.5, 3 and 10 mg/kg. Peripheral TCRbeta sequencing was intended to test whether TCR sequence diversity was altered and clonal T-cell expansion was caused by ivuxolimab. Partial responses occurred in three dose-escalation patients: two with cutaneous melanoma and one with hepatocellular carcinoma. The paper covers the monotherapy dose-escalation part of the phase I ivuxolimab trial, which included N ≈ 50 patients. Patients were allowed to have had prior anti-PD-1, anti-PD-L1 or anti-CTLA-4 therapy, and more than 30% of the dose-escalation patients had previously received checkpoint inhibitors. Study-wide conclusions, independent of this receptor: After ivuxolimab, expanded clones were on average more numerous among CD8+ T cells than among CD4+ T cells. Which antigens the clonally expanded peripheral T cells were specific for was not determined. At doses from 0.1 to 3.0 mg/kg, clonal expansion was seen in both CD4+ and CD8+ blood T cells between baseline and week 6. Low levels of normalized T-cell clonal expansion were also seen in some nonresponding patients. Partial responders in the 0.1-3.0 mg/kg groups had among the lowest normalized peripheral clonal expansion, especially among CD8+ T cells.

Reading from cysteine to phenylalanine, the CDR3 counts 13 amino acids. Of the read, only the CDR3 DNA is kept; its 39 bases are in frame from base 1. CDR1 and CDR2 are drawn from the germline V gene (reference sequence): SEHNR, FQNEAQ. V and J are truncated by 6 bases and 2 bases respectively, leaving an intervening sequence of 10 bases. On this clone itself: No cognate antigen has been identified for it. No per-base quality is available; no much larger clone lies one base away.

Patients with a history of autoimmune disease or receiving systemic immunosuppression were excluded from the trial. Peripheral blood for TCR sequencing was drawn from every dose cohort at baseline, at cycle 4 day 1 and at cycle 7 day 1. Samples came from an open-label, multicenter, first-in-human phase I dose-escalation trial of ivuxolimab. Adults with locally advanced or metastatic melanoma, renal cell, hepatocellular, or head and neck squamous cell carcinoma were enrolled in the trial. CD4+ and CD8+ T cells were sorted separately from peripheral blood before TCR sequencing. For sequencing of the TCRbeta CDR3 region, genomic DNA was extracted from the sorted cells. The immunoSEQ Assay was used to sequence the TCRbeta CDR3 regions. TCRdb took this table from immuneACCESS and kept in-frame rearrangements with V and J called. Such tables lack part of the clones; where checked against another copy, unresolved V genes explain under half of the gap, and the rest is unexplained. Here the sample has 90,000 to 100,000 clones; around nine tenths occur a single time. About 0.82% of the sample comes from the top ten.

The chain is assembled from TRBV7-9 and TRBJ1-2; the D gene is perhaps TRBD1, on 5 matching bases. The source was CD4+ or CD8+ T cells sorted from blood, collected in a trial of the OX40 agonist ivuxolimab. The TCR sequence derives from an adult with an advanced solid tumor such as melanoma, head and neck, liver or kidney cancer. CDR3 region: CASSLGTNYGYTF. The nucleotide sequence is TGTGCCAGCAGTTTGGGGACGAACTATGGCTACACCTTC.